Below, one T cell receptor (beta chain) is given with its context. Its cognate antigen is unknown. The sample is drawn from a study of shared clonotypes between healthy human individuals. The ends lost 1 base at V and 4 bases at J; junction bases unmatched: 3. CDR3 length: 15 amino acids. Germline values: CDR1 MGHRA, CDR2 YSYEKL. Study-wide results and caveats: Non-shared clonotypes were found to have lower generation probabilities than the clonotypes that were shared by all four of the sorted-subset donors. Clonotype sharing among donors was thought likely to change with sequencing depth.

The protocol was immunoSEQ multiplex PCR, while the TCRdb copy is restricted to in-frame clones and leaves out a portion. The profile shows some 2,400,000 clones, more than 90% of them singletons. Caucasian adults residing in Nashville, Tennessee made up all the donors. CD45RA-negative memory and CD45RA+ naive subsets were split from the CD4+ cells. The specimen sequenced was naive CD4+ T cells sorted from blood. The subset was: CD45RA+ positively selected. The TCR was taken from a man between 18 and 29 years old in good health. V and J are TRBV4-1 and TRBJ2-3; TRBD2 matches at 9 bases. This CDR3 is CASSQGSGRSDTQYF. The CDR3 region has the DNA TGCGCCAGCAGCCAAGGTAGCGGGAGATCAGATACGCAGTATTTT.